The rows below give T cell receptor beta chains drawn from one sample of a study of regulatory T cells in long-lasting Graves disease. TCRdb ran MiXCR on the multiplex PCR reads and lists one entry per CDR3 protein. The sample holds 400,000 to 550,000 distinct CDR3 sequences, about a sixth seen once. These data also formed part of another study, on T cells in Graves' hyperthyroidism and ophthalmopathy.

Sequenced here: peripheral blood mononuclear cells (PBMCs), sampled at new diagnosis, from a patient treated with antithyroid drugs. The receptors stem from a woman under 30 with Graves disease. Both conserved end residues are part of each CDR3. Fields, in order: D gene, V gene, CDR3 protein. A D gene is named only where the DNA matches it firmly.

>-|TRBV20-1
CSASGTRWGGGETQYF
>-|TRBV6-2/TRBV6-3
CASSEYSQPVYEQYF
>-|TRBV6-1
CASSRGNEQFF
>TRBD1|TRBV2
CASRDRTGFMETQYF
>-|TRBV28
CASSGYPTRETQYF
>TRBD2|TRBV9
CASSVGLSGRGSYNEQFF
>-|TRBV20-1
CSAELVRGSEGYTF
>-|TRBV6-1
CASRRTGSSGNTIYF
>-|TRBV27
CASSLMATSYEQYF
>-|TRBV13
CASSLPSRDTQYF
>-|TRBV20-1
CSANHDTVSYEQYF
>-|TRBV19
CASSMGRVEGELFF
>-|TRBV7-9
CASSSGIGNTEAFF
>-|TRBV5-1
CASSLVSGPYNEQFF
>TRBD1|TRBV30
CAWSVRGQGPYNWEQFF
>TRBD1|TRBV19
CASSTGTGINQPQHF
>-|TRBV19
CASSIVGHMNTEAFF
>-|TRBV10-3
CAISGQSPSGANVLTF
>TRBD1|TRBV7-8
CASRRQGSGTEAFF
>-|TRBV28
CASRRQTTSYEQYF
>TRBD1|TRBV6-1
CASIVGQGSGNTIYF
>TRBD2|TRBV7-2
CASGAGVTPFF
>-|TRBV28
CASSPADLPGNEQFF
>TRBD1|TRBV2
CASNDRGAYEQYF
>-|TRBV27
CASSPRVQYEQYF
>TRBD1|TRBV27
CASSPWDRASGGYTF
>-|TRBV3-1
CASSPRTGNTEAFF
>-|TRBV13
CASSSGGDPNSPLHF
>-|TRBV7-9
CASSSRTSYEQYF
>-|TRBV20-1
CSKPDRFGLTEAFF
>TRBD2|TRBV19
CASSLAGGPYEQFF
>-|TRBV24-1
CATSEGEGPRTDTQYF
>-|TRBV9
CASSPHPGRVLDYGYTF
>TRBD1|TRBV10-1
CASSTGQGETEAFF
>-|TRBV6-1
CASRREGLVSPLHF
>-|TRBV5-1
CASSALQGSHGYTF